This entry lists 26 T cell receptor beta chains sequenced from one sample in a study of CXCR3-negative and CXCR3-positive naive CD8 T cells. Each TRB cDNA library was prepared by 5' RACE (with UMI labels). Each CDR3 protein gets one entry in TCRdb, which reprocessed the 5' RACE reads and gives no DNA. This table lists 70,000 to 95,000 distinct CDR3 sequences. Sequencing input: naive CXCR3- CD8+ T cells from blood. Regarding subset: CD45RO-CCR7+CD27+CD95- naive CD8+ T cells lacking CXCR3 (TNR3-). These receptors were taken from a human donor in good health. Some clones in this sample may be carry-over from other donors' samples.

The genes are TRBV29-1 and TRBJ2-2. CDR3 length: 15 amino acids. CDR1 and CDR2 (germline): SQVTM, ANQGSEA. This chain's CDR3 is CSVDFSGSETGELFF.

V is TRBV29-1 and J is TRBJ1-2. Germline loops: CDR1 SQVTM, CDR2 ANQGSEA. The CDR3 length is 13 residues. The chain's CDR3 is CSVGPDTNYGYTF.

J is TRBJ2-5 and V is TRBV12-3 or TRBV12-4; TCRdb's D call of TRBD1 is untestable without DNA. The CDR3 has 14 residues. CDR3 sequence reads: CASSLFGRSETQYF.

This sequence joins TRBV29-1 and TRBJ2-3; no DNA is available, so the TRBD1 call from TCRdb remains unchecked. CDR3 length equals 15 residues. Germline CDR1 SQVTM, CDR2 ANQGSEA. CDR3 sequence reads: CSVEESAGGTDTQYF.

The V and J genes are TRBV7-6 and TRBJ1-1. CDR3 length: 15 residues. CDR1 and CDR2 from the germline V gene are SGHVS and FNYEAQ. Here the CDR3 reads CASSLGSVANTEAFF.

V and J are TRBV19 and TRBJ2-7; the D call of TRBD1 rests on TCRdb alone, since no DNA is present to check it. The germline V gene has CDR1 LNHDA and CDR2 SQIVND (reference sequence). This CDR3 is 17 amino acids long. The CDR3 region is CASSPLNRGPSSYEQYF.

The chain uses TRBV12-3 or TRBV12-4 and TRBJ2-2; TCRdb designates TRBD1, a call that cannot be tested without DNA. The length of the CDR3 is 14 residues. The CDR3 region is CASSPPVGTGELFF.

This chain uses TRBV29-1 with TRBJ1-1. Per germline, CDR1 SQVTM and CDR2 ANQGSEA. The CDR3 loop spans 14 amino acids. The CDR3 spells CSVETDGLNTEAFF.

The chain joins TRBV5-1 to TRBJ1-1; TCRdb designates TRBD1, a call that cannot be tested without DNA. The CDR3 loop spans 14 amino acids. CDR1 and CDR2 from the germline V gene are SGHRS and YFSETQ. CDR3 sequence: CASKGGGLATEAFF.

The chain uses TRBV28 and TRBJ2-2; TCRdb names TRBD1, which stays unverified in the absence of DNA. CDR1 is MDHEN, CDR2 SYDVKM, per germline. This CDR3 is 15 amino acids long. The CDR3 loop is CASSPRPYGGGELFF. Full variable domain (outside the CDR3, taken from reference TRBV28 and TRBJ2-2): DVKVTQSSRYLVKRTGEKVFLECVQDMDHENMFWYRQDPGLGLRLIYFSYDVKMKEKGDIPEGYSVSREKKERFSLILESASTNQTSMYLCASSPRPYGGGELFFGEGSRLTVL.

The chain joins TRBV3-2 to TRBJ2-7; the TCRdb call, TRBD2, lacks DNA for checking. TRBV3-2 is an annotated pseudogene. The CDR3 consists of 15 residues. CDR3 region: CASSQGEGLAYEQYF.

The chain employs TRBV9 and TRBJ2-2; with no DNA, the TCRdb D assignment of TRBD2 cannot be verified. The germline V gene encodes CDR1 SGDLS and CDR2 YYNGEE. The CDR3 has 14 residues. The CDR3: CASSGKEGTGELFF.

The chain couples TRBV27 to TRBJ1-4; TCRdb lists TRBD1, though no DNA is available to test this call. Germline V gene data show CDR1 as MNHEY and CDR2 as SMNVEV (reference sequence). CDR3 length: 14 amino acids. This CDR3 reads CASNRDLQLEKLFF.

This sequence joins TRBV29-1 and TRBJ2-7; TCRdb names TRBD2, which stays unverified in the absence of DNA. The V gene's germline CDR1 is SQVTM and CDR2 ANQGSEA. The CDR3 has 13 amino acids. CDR3 protein: CSVEGREGYEQYF.

The chain couples TRBV21-1 to TRBJ2-1; TCRdb returns TRBD1, unconfirmable since there is no DNA. TRBV21-1 is marked as a pseudogene. There are 17 residues in the CDR3. CDR3 amino acids: CASSIDEPGRLPNEQFF.

The gene calls are TRBV2 and TRBJ2-1. This CDR3 region has 12 residues. Germline CDR1 is SNHLY and CDR2 is FYNNEI. CDR3 sequence reads: CASIGDEYEQFF.

CDR3 protein: CSAEGTSGTNTGELFF. The chain combines TRBV20-1 with TRBJ2-2; TCRdb outputs TRBD2, but without DNA this stays unchecked. Germline CDR1 is DFQATT and CDR2 is SNEGSKA (reference sequence). The CDR3 has 16 amino acids.

J is TRBJ1-1 and V is TRBV27. CDR1 and CDR2 from the germline V gene are MNHEY and SMNVEV (reference sequence). This CDR3 region has 13 residues. CDR3 sequence reads: CASSPSGDTEAFF.

This chain uses TRBV28 with TRBJ1-5. This CDR3 is built from 14 residues. The V gene's germline CDR1 is MDHEN and CDR2 SYDVKM. The CDR3 loop reads CASSLSPLDQPQHF.

V and J are TRBV5-1 and TRBJ1-1. The CDR3 loop spans 13 amino acids. Germline-derived CDR1 and CDR2 are SGHRS and YFSETQ. The CDR3 protein is CASSLEASTEAFF.

The chain has TRBV7-9 and TRBJ1-5. CDR1 SEHNR and CDR2 FQNEAQ come from the germline V gene (reference sequence). The CDR3 is 13 residues long. The CDR3 loop is CASSSESNQPQHF.

This chain connects TRBV15 to TRBJ2-7; TCRdb's D call, TRBD1, is unchecked because there is no DNA. Germline CDR1 and CDR2: LNHNV and YYDKDF (reference sequence). The CDR3 has 16 amino acids. CDR3 in amino acids: CATSTLPGQGSYEQYF.

This sequence joins TRBV29-1 and TRBJ2-5. The length of the CDR3 is 11 residues. Germline-derived CDR1 and CDR2 are SQVTM and ANQGSEA. The CDR3 spells CSVVIDETQYF.

V and J are TRBV7-9 and TRBJ1-1. This CDR3 has 14 amino acids. Germline CDR1 reads SEHNR; CDR2 reads FQNEAQ (reference sequence). This CDR3 is CASSLGSQNTEAFF. Full variable domain (rest looked up from reference TRBV7-9 and TRBJ1-1): DTGVSQNPRHKITKRGQNVTFRCDPISEHNRLYWYRQTLGQGPEFLTYFQNEAQLEKSRLLSDRFSAERPKGSFSTLEIQRTEQGDSAMYLCASSLGSQNTEAFFGQGTRLTVV.

The CDR3 spells CASSQDWGQGSEELFF. The chain employs TRBV4-1 and TRBJ1-4; TCRdb's D call of TRBD1 is untestable without DNA. The CDR3 covers 16 residues. Germline V lookup: CDR1 MGHRA, CDR2 YSYEKL.

The chain's CDR3 is CASSYGGGTGELFF. The chain is built from TRBV6-5 and TRBJ2-2; the TCRdb call, TRBD1, lacks DNA for checking. The CDR3 has 14 amino acids. Looked up from germline, CDR1 is MNHEY and CDR2 is SVGAGI.